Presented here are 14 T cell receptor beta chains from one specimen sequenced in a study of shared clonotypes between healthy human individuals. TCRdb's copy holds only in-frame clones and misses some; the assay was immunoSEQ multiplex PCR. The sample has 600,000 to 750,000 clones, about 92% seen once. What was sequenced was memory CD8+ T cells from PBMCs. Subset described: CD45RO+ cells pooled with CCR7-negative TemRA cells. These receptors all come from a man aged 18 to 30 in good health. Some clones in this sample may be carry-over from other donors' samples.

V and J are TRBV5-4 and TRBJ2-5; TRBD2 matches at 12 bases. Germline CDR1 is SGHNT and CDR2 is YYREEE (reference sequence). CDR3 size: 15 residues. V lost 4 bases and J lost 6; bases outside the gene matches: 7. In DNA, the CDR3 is TGTGCCAGCAGCCCCCGAGGACTAGCGGGAAAGACCCAGTACTTC. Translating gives CASSPRGLAGKTQYF. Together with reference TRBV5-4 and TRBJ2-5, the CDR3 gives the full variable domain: ETGVTQSPTHLIKTRGQQVTLRCSSQSGHNTVSWYQQALGQGPQFIFQYYREEENGRGNFPPRFSGLQFPNYSSELNVNALELDDSALYLCASSPRGLAGKTQYFGPGTRLLVL.

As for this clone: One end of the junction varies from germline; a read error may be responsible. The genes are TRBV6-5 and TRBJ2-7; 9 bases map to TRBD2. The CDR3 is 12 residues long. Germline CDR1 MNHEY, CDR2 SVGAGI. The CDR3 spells CASSYSLRTSVF. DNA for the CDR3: TGTGCCAGCAGTTACTCCCTCCGGACTAGCGTCTTC.

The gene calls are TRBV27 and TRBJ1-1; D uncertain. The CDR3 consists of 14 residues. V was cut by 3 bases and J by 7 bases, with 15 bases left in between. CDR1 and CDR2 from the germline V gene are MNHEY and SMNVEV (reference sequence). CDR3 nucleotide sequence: TGTGCCAGCAGTTTTGGGCCTGAGGGAAGTGAAGCTTTCTTT. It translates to CASSFGPEGSEAFF.

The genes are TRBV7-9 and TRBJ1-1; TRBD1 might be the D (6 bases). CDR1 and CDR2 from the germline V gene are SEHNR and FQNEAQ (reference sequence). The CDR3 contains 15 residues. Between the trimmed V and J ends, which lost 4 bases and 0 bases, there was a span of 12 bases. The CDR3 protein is CASSSPGDLNTEAFF. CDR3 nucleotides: TGTGCCAGCAGCTCCCCAGGGGACCTGAACACTGAAGCTTTCTTT.

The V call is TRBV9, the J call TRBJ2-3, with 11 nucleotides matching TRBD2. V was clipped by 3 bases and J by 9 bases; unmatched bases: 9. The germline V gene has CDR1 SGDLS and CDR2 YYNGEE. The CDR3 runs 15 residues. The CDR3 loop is CASSEGELAGETQYF. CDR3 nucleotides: TGTGCCAGCAGCGAAGGCGAACTAGCGGGAGAGACGCAGTATTTT.

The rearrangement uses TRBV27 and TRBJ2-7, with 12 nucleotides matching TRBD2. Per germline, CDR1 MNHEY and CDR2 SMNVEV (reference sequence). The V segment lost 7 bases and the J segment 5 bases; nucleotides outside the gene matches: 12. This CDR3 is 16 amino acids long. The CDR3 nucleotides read TGTGCCAGCACCGACCTCAGACTAGCGGGAGCTCACGAGCAGTACTTC. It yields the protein CASTDLRLAGAHEQYF.

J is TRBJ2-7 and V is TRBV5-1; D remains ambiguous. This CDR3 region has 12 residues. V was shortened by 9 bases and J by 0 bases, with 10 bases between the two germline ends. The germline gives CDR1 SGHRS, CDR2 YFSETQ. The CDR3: CATQTLSYEQYF. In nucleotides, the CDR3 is TGCGCCACTCAGACACTCTCCTACGAGCAGTACTTC.

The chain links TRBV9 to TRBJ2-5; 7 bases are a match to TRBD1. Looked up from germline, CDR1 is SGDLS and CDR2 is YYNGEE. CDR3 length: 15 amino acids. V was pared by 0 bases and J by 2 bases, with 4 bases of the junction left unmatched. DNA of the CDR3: TGTGCCAGCAGCGTAGGCCCGACAGGGCAAGAGACCCAGTACTTC. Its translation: CASSVGPTGQETQYF.

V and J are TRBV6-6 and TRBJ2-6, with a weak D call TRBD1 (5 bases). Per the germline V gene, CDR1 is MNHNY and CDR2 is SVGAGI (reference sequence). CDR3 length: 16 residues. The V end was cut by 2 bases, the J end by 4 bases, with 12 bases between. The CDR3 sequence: CASSYLRVGGANVLTF. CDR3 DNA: TGTGCCAGCAGTTACCTCAGGGTGGGGGGGGCCAACGTCCTGACTTTC.

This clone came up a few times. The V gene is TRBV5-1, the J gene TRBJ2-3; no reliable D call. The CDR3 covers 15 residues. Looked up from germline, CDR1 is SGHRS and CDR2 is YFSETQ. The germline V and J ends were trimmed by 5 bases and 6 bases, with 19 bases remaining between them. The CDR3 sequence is CASRAWSRSVDTQYF. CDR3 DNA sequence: TGCGCCAGCAGAGCGTGGTCTAGAAGTGTGGATACGCAGTATTTT.

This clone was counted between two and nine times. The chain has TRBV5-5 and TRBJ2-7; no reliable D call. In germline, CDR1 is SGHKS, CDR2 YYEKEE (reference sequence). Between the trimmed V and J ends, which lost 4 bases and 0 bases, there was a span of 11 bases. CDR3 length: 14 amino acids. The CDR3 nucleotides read TGTGCCAGCAGCCACACACCGAGCTCCTACGAGCAGTACTTC. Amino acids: CASSHTPSSYEQYF. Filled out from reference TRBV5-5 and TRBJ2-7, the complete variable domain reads DAGVTQSPTHLIKTRGQQVTLRCSPISGHKSVSWYQQVLGQGPQFIFQYYEKEERGRGNFPDRFSARQFPNYSSELNVNALLLGDSALYLCASSHTPSSYEQYFGPGTRLTVT.

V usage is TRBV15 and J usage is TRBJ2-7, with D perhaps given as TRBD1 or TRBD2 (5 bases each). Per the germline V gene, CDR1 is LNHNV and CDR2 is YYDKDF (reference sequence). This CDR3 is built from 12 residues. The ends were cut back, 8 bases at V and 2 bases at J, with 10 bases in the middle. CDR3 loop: CATGRGTYEQYF. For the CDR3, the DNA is TGTGCCACCGGCCGGGGCACCTACGAGCAGTACTTC.

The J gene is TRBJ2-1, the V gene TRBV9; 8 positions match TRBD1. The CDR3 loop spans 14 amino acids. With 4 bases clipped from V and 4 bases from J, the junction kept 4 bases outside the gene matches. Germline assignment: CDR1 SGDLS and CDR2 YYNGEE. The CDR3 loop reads CASSSWDRYNEQFF. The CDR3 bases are TGTGCCAGCAGCTCCTGGGACAGGTACAATGAGCAGTTCTTC.

CDR3 residues: CASSRTGGNSEAFF. In DNA form, the CDR3 reads TGTGCCAGCAGCCGGACAGGGGGAAATTCTGAAGCTTTCTTT. The chain is built from TRBV9 and TRBJ1-1; 10 bases match TRBD1. This CDR3 comprises 14 residues. CDR1 and CDR2 (germline): SGDLS, YYNGEE. V was clipped by 4 bases and J by 6 bases; unmatched bases: 6. The full variable domain, completed using reference TRBV9 and TRBJ1-1, is DSGVTQTPKHLITATGQRVTLRCSPRSGDLSVYWYQQSLDQGLQFLIQYYNGEERAKGNILERFSAQQFPDLHSELNLSSLELGDSALYFCASSRTGGNSEAFFGQGTRLTVV.